This TCR beta chain was observed in a study of T-cell reconstitution after alpha-beta-depleted transplantation in children. In this sample, this clonotype turned up a few times. The authors prepared the TCRbeta library with unique molecular identifiers. TCRdb recomputed calls from the PCR reads with MiXCR, one row per CDR3 protein. The sample yields 450,000 to 600,000 distinct CDR3 sequences, over 25% seen once. The CDR3 is made up of 13 amino acids. Trimming cost V 1 base and J 5 bases, with 6 bases left between them. CDR1 SEHNR and CDR2 FQNEAQ come from the germline V gene (reference sequence). The sequence was collected from a human donor who donated a stem cell graft to a child with aplastic anemia. Sequenced material: PBMCs from the stem cell graft donor, taken from the stem cell graft. V usage is TRBV7-9 and J usage is TRBJ2-1; D not certain. The CDR3 DNA follows: TGTGCCAGCAGCTTAGGTGCGCACAATGAGCAGTTCTTC. Protein sequence: CASSLGAHNEQFF.